These T cell receptor beta chains were read from a single sample in a study of blood T cells in healthy people across ages. TCRdb re-derived calls from the 5' RACE reads in MiXCR, one entry per CDR3 protein. Seen here are 1.5 million to 2 million distinct CDR3 sequences, just under 50% observed once, and the top ten hold approximately 2.1%. The sequenced material came from blood. The receptors were sampled from a woman aged 35 to 49 in good health. Each CDR3 is given without its conserved first and last residue.

v_call	j_call	cdr3_aa
TRBV9	TRBJ2-3	ASSPYWVAGTDTQY
TRBV7-6	TRBJ2-1	ASSLLRTSGYNEQF
TRBV20-1	TRBJ2-7	SSHTTVTYEQY
TRBV28	TRBJ2-7	ASSSIYPPRGGEQY
TRBV13	TRBJ2-7	ASSFPSGGLSEQY
TRBV12-3/TRBV12-4	TRBJ2-7	ASSFRRRGQIVGSYEQY
TRBV9	TRBJ2-1	ASSVVAGAPLGQF
TRBV5-1	TRBJ2-3	ASSLVGARTDMQY
TRBV27	TRBJ2-1	ASSLPASGKPHNEQF
TRBV7-9	-	ASSSPGLASETQY
TRBV7-7	TRBJ2-5	ASSLGLGRTQETQY
TRBV6-5	TRBJ2-1	ASSYLGGYNERF
TRBV4-3	TRBJ2-4	ASSPTPGGSSKNIQY
TRBV6-6	TRBJ2-7	ASSYPTSGEQY
TRBV29-1	-	SVGTVTQY
TRBV6-6	TRBJ1-2	ASQKGADGYT
TRBV20-1	TRBJ2-7	SATAPRGNEQY
TRBV3-1	TRBJ1-6	ASSQEARARRDSPLH
TRBV4-2	TRBJ1-2	ASRERSRDVSTGRYT
TRBV2	TRBJ2-7	ASSKRTPSYEQY
TRBV28	TRBJ2-7	ASSSPGTGMYEQY
TRBV4-2	TRBJ2-5	ASSQAPSGTAIQETQY
TRBV5-1	TRBJ2-5	ASSPSAGVTETQY
TRBV6-4	TRBJ1-2	ASSALFGVGDLNYT
TRBV5-1	TRBJ2-7	ASSLGQGDEQY
TRBV18	TRBJ2-3	ASSPQLAGAFTDTQY
TRBV20-1	TRBJ2-5	SARVPGTGKETQY
TRBV29-1	TRBJ1-2	SLDRGKDGYT
TRBV7-7	TRBJ2-2	ASTGGGTGELF
TRBV20-1	TRBJ2-5	SAQSSREETQY
TRBV27	-	ASGSDLTREQY
TRBV7-3	TRBJ1-2	ASSSSTGSYGYT
TRBV29-1	TRBJ2-1	SVDARNYNEQF
TRBV29-1	TRBJ2-1	SVEGAGGVQF
TRBV20-1	TRBJ2-3	SAHKTEPSTDTQY
TRBV24-1	TRBJ2-1	ATSDFGRGTYNEQF
TRBV6-2/TRBV6-3	TRBJ1-2	ASSLRGLTSYGYT
TRBV4-3	TRBJ2-1	ASSQEIGGAMAPHNEQF
TRBV3-1	TRBJ2-5	ASSPTEIQETQY
TRBV5-4	TRBJ2-1	ASSFGTANNEQF
TRBV28	TRBJ1-2	ASSTQTGGAGYGYT
TRBV4-3	TRBJ2-3	ASSQDGGGTDTQY
TRBV24-1	TRBJ2-1	ATSDASEQF
TRBV5-1	TRBJ1-2	ASSLTEANYGYT
TRBV28	-	ASRRLGTKETQF
TRBV6-1	TRBJ2-5	ASSESPLAPQETQY
TRBV7-9	TRBJ1-1	ASSWTGGLTEAF
TRBV5-1	TRBJ2-5	ANSLGRGLTSGEEETQY
TRBV5-6	TRBJ2-7	ASSPRLQESGYSYEQY
TRBV9	TRBJ2-1	ASSVGEGTGSEQF
TRBV7-9	TRBJ1-2	ASSPRPGSKSNGYT
TRBV5-5	TRBJ1-3	ASSLGSKNSGNTIY
TRBV5-6	TRBJ2-7	ASSQQGQGTYEQY
TRBV6-5	TRBJ2-3	ASTPRGEEVTDTQY
TRBV2	TRBJ2-7	ASGTGGPYEQY
TRBV2	TRBJ2-2	ASRKYNTGELF
TRBV18	TRBJ1-1	ASSPLLSGQGNTEAF
TRBV21-1	TRBJ1-5	ARGGTSNQPQH
TRBV28	TRBJ2-2	ASSTRGSGTGELF
TRBV4-3	TRBJ2-2	ASSPGTVGSGGYTGELF